What follows are 22 T cell receptor beta chains derived from one specimen sequenced in a study of cytomegalovirus exposure and HLA in healthy donors. PCR primers comprised 60 Vbeta and 13 Jbeta primers. Here immunoSEQ multiplex PCR was the method, and the copy in TCRdb shows in-frame clones only, minus some. This sample's clone table lists approximately 54,000 clones. The source material was PBMCs. Receptors were obtained from a woman between 40 and 50 years old in good health and CMV-seronegative.

The rearrangement uses TRBV19 and TRBJ1-4; TRBD1 matches 7 bases. Looked up from germline, CDR1 is LNHDA and CDR2 is SQIVND (reference sequence). The CDR3 is 16 residues long. Unmatched junction bases numbered 8, after V lost 4 bases and J lost 3 bases. The CDR3 is CASSKITGASNEKLFF. The DNA for the CDR3 is TGTGCCAGTAGTAAAATCACAGGGGCCTCTAATGAAAAACTGTTTTTT.

This chain links TRBV25-1 with TRBJ2-7; D perhaps matches TRBD1 (5 bases). Germline CDR1 is MGHDK and CDR2 is SYGVNS. V was pared by 4 bases and J by 5 bases, with 15 bases between. The length of the CDR3 is 14 residues. The CDR3 reads CASSALTERDEQYF. The DNA for the CDR3 is TGTGCCAGCAGTGCCTTGACAGAAAGGGACGAGCAGTACTTC.

J is TRBJ2-1 and V is TRBV7-9; 11 bases map to TRBD2. This CDR3 is 16 amino acids long. V gave up 5 bases and J gave up 9 bases; unmatched junction bases: 12. The germline gives CDR1 SEHNR, CDR2 FQNEAQ (reference sequence). The CDR3 loop reads CASSRSLLAGEGEQFF. CDR3 coding DNA: TGTGCCAGCAGCCGAAGTCTACTAGCGGGAGAGGGTGAGCAGTTCTTC.

This chain connects TRBV5-4 to TRBJ2-7, with 8 bases aligning to TRBD2. The ends lost 0 bases at V and 4 bases at J; junction bases unmatched: 21. Per germline, CDR1 SGHNT and CDR2 YYREEE (reference sequence). This CDR3 contains 20 residues. The CDR3 DNA is TGTGCCAGCAGCTTGGTACATCGGGCTAGCGGGCCACAAGTCGTTTACGAGCAGTACTTC. This encodes CASSLVHRASGPQVVYEQYF.

The chain joins TRBV7-2 to TRBJ1-5, with D unclear. Trimming left V 5 bases short and J 4 bases short, with 6 bases between. This CDR3 region has 12 residues. Germline V CDR1 and CDR2: SGHTA, FQGNSA. DNA of the CDR3: TGTGCCAGCAGCCTCGAGAATCAGCCCCAGCATTTT. Encoded protein: CASSLENQPQHF.

J is TRBJ2-5 and V is TRBV6-1, with 7 positions matching TRBD1. The J segment lost 2 bases and the V segment lost 2 bases, leaving 5 bases of the junction unmatched. The length of the CDR3 is 15 residues. Germline lookup yields CDR1 MNHNS and CDR2 SASEGT. The CDR3 region is CASSEWDRVQETQYF. In nucleotides, the CDR3 is TGTGCCAGCAGTGAATGGGACAGAGTACAAGAGACCCAGTACTTC.

The chain is built from TRBV27 and TRBJ1-1; D uncertain. CDR1 and CDR2 (germline): MNHEY, SMNVEV (reference sequence). V lost 8 bases and J 3 bases, leaving 19 bases between the germline ends. The CDR3 extends over 15 amino acids. CDR3 residues: CASCSISRVDTEAFF. In DNA form, the CDR3 reads TGTGCCAGCTGCTCCATATCGAGGGTTGACACTGAAGCTTTCTTT.

This chain links TRBV4-2 with TRBJ2-7; tentatively, D is TRBD1 (7 bases). CDR1 and CDR2 (germline): LGHNA, YNFKEQ. The CDR3 runs 18 residues. V lost 0 bases to trimming and J lost 2 bases, with 20 bases between them. Here the CDR3 reads CASSQDWRDSANTYEQYF. Written as DNA, the CDR3 is TGTGCCAGCAGCCAAGATTGGAGGGACAGCGCTAACACCTACGAGCAGTACTTC.

The chain couples TRBV19 to TRBJ1-2; no reliable D call. The CDR3 covers 14 residues. Germline CDR1 and CDR2: LNHDA and SQIVND (reference sequence). V shed 1 base and J shed 4 bases, with 10 bases lying between them. CDR3 sequence (DNA): TGTGCCAGTAGTATAGGAGACGGACTCTATGGCTACACCTTC. Amino acids: CASSIGDGLYGYTF.

The rearrangement uses TRBV19 and TRBJ1-5; D might be TRBD1 (6 bases). The CDR3 has 15 amino acids. Trimming shortened V by 9 bases and J by 4 bases, and 19 bases separated the two germline ends. Germline V gene lookup returns CDR1 LNHDA and CDR2 SQIVND (reference sequence). CDR3 nucleotide sequence: TGTGCCAGCCTCGAAGGGGGTTTTGGAAATCAGCCCCAGCATTTT. The encoded protein is CASLEGGFGNQPQHF.

J is TRBJ1-6 and V is TRBV10-3, with 9 bases matching TRBD1. CDR3 length: 16 residues. With 6 bases clipped from V and 0 bases from J, the junction kept 3 bases outside the gene matches. Germline lookup yields CDR1 ENHRY and CDR2 SYGVKD. The DNA for the CDR3 is TGTGCCATCAGAGACAGGGGGAGCTCCTATAATTCACCCCTCCACTTT. Amino acids: CAIRDRGSSYNSPLHF.

J is TRBJ2-1 and V is TRBV7-6, with a possible D match to TRBD2 (6 bases). The CDR3 has 13 residues. The V gene lost 1 base and the J gene lost 7 bases, with 8 bases spanning the gap. The germline CDR1 and CDR2 sequences are SGHVS and FNYEAQ. The CDR3 sequence: CASSLEAGNEQFF. As DNA, the CDR3 is TGTGCCAGCAGCTTAGAGGCGGGAAATGAGCAGTTCTTC. Looking up the rest from reference TRBV7-6 and TRBJ2-1 gives the full variable domain: GAGVSQSPRYKVTKRGQDVALRCDPISGHVSLYWYRQALGQGPEFLTYFNYEAQQDKSGLPNDRFSAERPEGSISTLTIQRTEQRDSAMYRCASSLEAGNEQFFGPGTRLTVL.

This CDR3 reads CASSVSSGGVPDTQYF. In nucleotides, the CDR3 is TGCGCCAGCAGCGTATCTAGCGGGGGGGTTCCAGATACGCAGTATTTT. The chain uses TRBV5-1 and TRBJ2-3; TRBD2 matches 12 bases. Losses at the gene ends were 4 bases for V and 4 bases for J; bases not matched to a gene: 7. Germline CDR1 is SGHRS and CDR2 is YFSETQ. This CDR3 region has 16 residues.

The CDR3, as DNA: TGTGCCAGTACCCGAGCGGGGCAGGGTAACGATGAGCAGTTCTTC. It is translated as CASTRAGQGNDEQFF. The gene calls are TRBV19 and TRBJ2-1; 7 bases line up with TRBD2. V shed 7 bases, J shed 8 bases, and the junction held 14 bases outside the gene matches. The CDR3 has 15 residues. Germline CDR1 LNHDA, CDR2 SQIVND (reference sequence).

The rearrangement joins TRBV2 to TRBJ2-3; the D is unclear. Trimming left V 2 bases short and J 2 bases short, with 2 bases between. The CDR3 loop spans 12 amino acids. CDR1 is SNHLY and CDR2 is FYNNEI in the germline V gene. Here the CDR3 reads CASSELTDTQYF. The DNA of the CDR3 is TGTGCCAGCAGTGAACTCACAGATACGCAGTATTTT.

The gene calls are TRBV18 and TRBJ1-6; D is undetermined. V was shortened by 3 bases and J by 7 bases, with 4 bases between the two germline ends. Germline CDR1 is KGHSH and CDR2 is LQKENI. The length of the CDR3 is 12 residues. CDR3 sequence reads: CASSPENSPLHF. CDR3 DNA sequence: TGTGCCAGCTCACCGGAGAATTCACCCCTCCACTTT.

As for this clone: This same CDR3 is encoded by further DNA sequences in the sample. This chain uses TRBV6-5 with TRBJ2-1, with D tentatively TRBD2 (6 bases). CDR3 size: 15 residues. Trimming stripped 1 base from V and 6 bases from J, with 13 bases between. The V gene's germline CDR1 is MNHEY and CDR2 SVGAGI. CDR3 protein: CASSYYSLEGNEQFF. Written as DNA, the CDR3 is TGTGCCAGCAGTTACTACTCACTGGAGGGCAATGAGCAGTTCTTC.

As regards this clone: At one end the junction does not follow the germline gene, possibly because of a read error. The chain has TRBV11-1 and TRBJ1-1; 7 nucleotides line up with TRBD1. The CDR3 runs to 12 residues. Germline V gene lookup returns CDR1 SGHAT and CDR2 FQDESV (reference sequence). CDR3 DNA: TGTGCCAGCAGCCAGGGGGGCGGGAATAAGACCTTT. Translating it yields CASSQGGGNKTF.

The V and J genes are TRBV27 and TRBJ1-4, with unresolved D. Germline lookup yields CDR1 MNHEY and CDR2 SMNVEV (reference sequence). The V and J ends lost 6 bases and 6 bases respectively, with 20 bases between them. The CDR3 runs to 16 residues. The CDR3: CASRPSGNPGYEKLFF. The CDR3 nucleotides are TGTGCCAGCAGACCTTCCGGAAATCCGGGATATGAAAAACTGTTTTTT.

A note on this clone: Other DNA sequences from this sample encode an identical CDR3 as well. This rearrangement joins TRBV4-2 to TRBJ1-6; unclear D gene. Germline V gene lookup returns CDR1 LGHNA and CDR2 YNFKEQ. The CDR3 extends over 16 amino acids. Trimming stripped 1 base from V and 8 bases from J, with 15 bases between. The CDR3 protein is CASSQGWEIRDSPLHF. The CDR3 DNA reads TGTGCCAGCAGCCAAGGATGGGAGATTCGTGATTCACCCCTCCACTTT.

This chain links TRBV6-1 with TRBJ2-7; the match to TRBD2 covers 8 bases. Trimming removed 5 bases from V and 4 bases from J; junction bases left unmatched: 1. The CDR3 is 12 amino acids. CDR1 MNHNS and CDR2 SASEGT come from the germline V gene. The CDR3 region has the DNA TGTGCCAGCAGTCCGGGAGGGTACGAGCAGTACTTC. This encodes CASSPGGYEQYF.

The chain combines TRBV15 with TRBJ2-5; TRBD1 matches at 10 bases. V lost 4 bases, J lost 5 bases, and 7 bases stayed unmatched. The CDR3 spans 15 residues. Germline V gives CDR1 LNHNV, CDR2 YYDKDF (reference sequence). DNA of the CDR3: TGTGCCACCAGCACCGGACAGGGGGACAGGGAGACCCAGTACTTC. Its translation: CATSTGQGDRETQYF.